The rows below give T cell receptor beta chains drawn from one sample of a study of T cell responses to AZD1222 COVID-19 vaccine. TCRdb's copy holds only in-frame clones and misses some; the assay was immunoSEQ multiplex PCR. The sample has more than 95,000 clones, over 80% seen once; the top ten hold around 9.4%. Material: peripheral blood, obtained on day 0 of AZD1222 vaccination. The receptors were gathered from an adult in good health. Each CDR3 is given with its conserved first and last residue. D genes are given only for firm matches. Size is stated for part of the rows, as once, few or many counts, or as a class when the clone is expanded.

d_gene: TRBD1; v_gene: TRBV6-5; j_gene: TRBJ2-3; abundance: NA; CDR3aa: CASSLGTGPTDTQYF; CDR3nt: TGTGCCAGCAGCCTGGGGACAGGGCCCACAGATACGCAGTATTTT
d_gene: NA; v_gene: TRBV9; j_gene: TRBJ1-2; abundance: once; CDR3aa: CASSSLRLQHYGYTF; CDR3nt: TGTGCCAGCAGCTCCTTACGGTTGCAGCACTATGGCTACACCTTC
d_gene: NA; v_gene: TRBV18; j_gene: TRBJ2-1; abundance: NA; CDR3aa: CASSPDYNEQFF; CDR3nt: TGTGCCAGCTCACCCGATTACAATGAGCAGTTCTTC
d_gene: NA; v_gene: TRBV5-6; j_gene: TRBJ2-5; abundance: NA; CDR3aa: CASSLGPRETQYF; CDR3nt: TGTGCCAGCAGCTTGGGCCCACGGGAGACCCAGTACTTC
d_gene: NA; v_gene: TRBV12-3/TRBV12-4; j_gene: TRBJ2-4; abundance: NA; CDR3aa: CASSLGDIQYF; CDR3nt: TGTGCCAGCAGTTTGGGGGACATTCAGTACTTC
d_gene: TRBD1; v_gene: TRBV2; j_gene: TRBJ1-5; abundance: NA; CDR3aa: CASRYRGDSNQPQHF; CDR3nt: TGTGCCAGCAGATACAGGGGGGATAGCAATCAGCCCCAGCATTTT
d_gene: NA; v_gene: TRBV28; j_gene: TRBJ1-5; abundance: NA; CDR3aa: CASSTNQPQHF; CDR3nt: TGTGCCAGCAGTACCAATCAGCCCCAGCATTTT
d_gene: TRBD2; v_gene: TRBV7-2; j_gene: TRBJ2-5; abundance: NA; CDR3aa: CASSLGALAGVTETQYF; CDR3nt: TGTGCCAGCAGCTTAGGGGCACTAGCGGGAGTTACAGAGACCCAGTACTTC
d_gene: TRBD1; v_gene: TRBV13; j_gene: TRBJ2-2; abundance: once; CDR3aa: CASSWTGSTGELFF; CDR3nt: TGTGCCAGCAGCTGGACAGGGTCCACCGGGGAGCTGTTTTTT
d_gene: TRBD1; v_gene: TRBV7-9; j_gene: TRBJ2-7; abundance: once; CDR3aa: CASSFGTGPYEQYF; CDR3nt: TGTGCCAGCAGCTTCGGGACAGGGCCCTACGAGCAGTACTTC
d_gene: NA; v_gene: TRBV5-6; j_gene: TRBJ2-1; abundance: NA; CDR3aa: CASSFDSGVIDNEQFF; CDR3nt: TGTGCCAGCAGCTTTGACTCGGGGGTTATCGACAATGAGCAGTTCTTC
d_gene: NA; v_gene: TRBV12-3/TRBV12-4; j_gene: TRBJ1-5; abundance: NA; CDR3aa: CASSGGENQPQHF; CDR3nt: TGTGCCAGCAGTGGGGGCGAGAATCAGCCCCAGCATTTT
d_gene: TRBD2; v_gene: TRBV6-4; j_gene: TRBJ2-1; abundance: NA; CDR3aa: CASSDGATSDEQFF; CDR3nt: TGTGCCAGCAGTGACGGGGCCACTAGCGATGAGCAGTTCTTC
d_gene: NA; v_gene: TRBV4-3; j_gene: TRBJ2-5; abundance: NA; CDR3aa: CASSQDARGRETQYF; CDR3nt: TGCGCCAGCAGCCAAGACGCCAGGGGAAGGGAGACCCAGTACTTC
d_gene: NA; v_gene: TRBV6-6; j_gene: TRBJ1-1; abundance: NA; CDR3aa: CASSYSYRVVAEAFF; CDR3nt: TGTGCCAGCAGTTACTCGTACAGGGTGGTCGCTGAAGCTTTCTTT
d_gene: NA; v_gene: TRBV19; j_gene: TRBJ2-2; abundance: NA; CDR3aa: CASSIRRNTGELFF; CDR3nt: TGTGCCAGTAGTATACGGCGGAACACCGGGGAGCTGTTTTTT
d_gene: NA; v_gene: TRBV11-2; j_gene: TRBJ1-4; abundance: NA; CDR3aa: CASSRGEKLFF; CDR3nt: TGTGCCAGCAGCCGAGGTGAAAAACTGTTTTTT
d_gene: TRBD1; v_gene: TRBV7-6; j_gene: TRBJ1-4; abundance: NA; CDR3aa: CASSLGTGGSVEKLFF; CDR3nt: TGTGCCAGCAGCTTAGGTACAGGGGGATCGGTTGAAAAACTGTTTTTT
d_gene: TRBD2; v_gene: TRBV7-2; j_gene: TRBJ2-7; abundance: NA; CDR3aa: CASSTRTSALYEQYF; CDR3nt: TGTGCCAGCAGCACCCGGACTAGCGCCCTCTACGAGCAGTACTTC
d_gene: TRBD1; v_gene: TRBV28; j_gene: TRBJ2-7; abundance: NA; CDR3aa: CASVAAGGDYEQYF; CDR3nt: TGTGCCAGCGTAGCGGCAGGGGGCGATTACGAGCAGTACTTC
d_gene: NA; v_gene: TRBV7-2; j_gene: TRBJ2-7; abundance: NA; CDR3aa: CASSYAYEQYF; CDR3nt: TGTGCCAGCAGCTACGCCTACGAGCAGTACTTC
d_gene: TRBD1; v_gene: TRBV24-1; j_gene: TRBJ2-2; abundance: NA; CDR3aa: CATSDALGQGNTGELFF; CDR3nt: TGTGCCACCAGTGATGCCCTCGGACAGGGGAACACCGGGGAGCTGTTTTTT
d_gene: NA; v_gene: TRBV11-3; j_gene: TRBJ2-3; abundance: NA; CDR3aa: CASSDGAVADTQYF; CDR3nt: TGTGCCAGCAGCGACGGAGCCGTTGCAGATACGCAGTATTTT
d_gene: NA; v_gene: TRBV19; j_gene: TRBJ2-2; abundance: NA; CDR3aa: CASSIHRAWTTGELFF; CDR3nt: TGTGCCAGTAGTATTCACAGGGCCTGGACCACCGGGGAGCTGTTTTTT
d_gene: NA; v_gene: TRBV7-3; j_gene: TRBJ2-1; abundance: NA; CDR3aa: CASSLMNSPYNEQFF; CDR3nt: TGTGCCAGCAGCTTAATGAATTCTCCCTACAATGAGCAGTTCTTC
d_gene: TRBD2; v_gene: TRBV7-2; j_gene: TRBJ2-3; abundance: NA; CDR3aa: CASSFGLAQVTDTQYF; CDR3nt: TGTGCCAGCAGCTTTGGACTAGCGCAAGTCACAGATACGCAGTATTTT
d_gene: NA; v_gene: TRBV6-5; j_gene: TRBJ2-3; abundance: NA; CDR3aa: CASSYRGPPTDTQYF; CDR3nt: TGTGCCAGCAGTTACAGAGGACCGCCGACAGATACGCAGTATTTT
d_gene: NA; v_gene: TRBV2; j_gene: TRBJ2-1; abundance: NA; CDR3aa: CASSYDHEQFF; CDR3nt: TGTGCCAGCAGCTACGACCATGAGCAGTTCTTC
d_gene: NA; v_gene: TRBV7-2; j_gene: TRBJ2-7; abundance: NA; CDR3aa: CASSPFDSYEQYF; CDR3nt: TGTGCCAGCAGCCCTTTTGACAGCTACGAGCAGTACTTC
d_gene: TRBD1; v_gene: TRBV6-2/TRBV6-3; j_gene: TRBJ1-2; abundance: NA; CDR3aa: CASSPPLDRDSYGYTF; CDR3nt: TGTGCCAGCAGTCCGCCATTGGACAGGGACTCGTATGGCTACACCTTC
d_gene: NA; v_gene: TRBV6-5; j_gene: TRBJ1-2; abundance: NA; CDR3aa: CASSYSLAGGYTF; CDR3nt: TGTGCCAGCAGTTACTCGCTCGCGGGAGGCTACACCTTC
d_gene: NA; v_gene: TRBV9; j_gene: TRBJ2-3; abundance: NA; CDR3aa: CASSVVPGVSTDTQYF; CDR3nt: TGTGCCAGCAGCGTAGTCCCGGGGGTTAGCACAGATACGCAGTATTTT
d_gene: TRBD1; v_gene: TRBV13; j_gene: TRBJ2-1; abundance: few; CDR3aa: CASGSSWDRVLDEQFF; CDR3nt: TGTGCCAGCGGCAGTTCGTGGGACAGGGTCCTCGATGAGCAGTTCTTC
d_gene: TRBD2; v_gene: TRBV5-1; j_gene: TRBJ2-1; abundance: NA; CDR3aa: CASRGTTNEQFF; CDR3nt: TGCGCCAGCAGAGGGACTACCAATGAGCAGTTCTTC
d_gene: NA; v_gene: TRBV19; j_gene: TRBJ1-4; abundance: NA; CDR3aa: CASSMPSTNEKLFF; CDR3nt: TGTGCCAGTAGTATGCCTTCAACTAATGAAAAACTGTTTTTT
d_gene: NA; v_gene: TRBV7-2; j_gene: TRBJ1-2; abundance: few; CDR3aa: CASSPVDGYGYTF; CDR3nt: TGTGCCAGCAGCCCCGTCGACGGATATGGCTACACCTTC
d_gene: NA; v_gene: TRBV7-9; j_gene: TRBJ1-2; abundance: NA; CDR3aa: CASSSPPDIYEPYGYTF; CDR3nt: TGTGCCAGCAGCTCCCCCCCAGATATCTATGAACCCTATGGCTACACCTTC
d_gene: NA; v_gene: TRBV9; j_gene: TRBJ1-4; abundance: NA; CDR3aa: CASSVASTGYNEKLFF; CDR3nt: TGTGCCAGCAGCGTAGCTTCTACAGGCTATAATGAAAAACTGTTTTTT
d_gene: NA; v_gene: TRBV16; j_gene: TRBJ1-1; abundance: NA; CDR3aa: CASSQGGTEAFF; CDR3nt: TGTGCCAGCAGCCAAGGGGGGACTGAAGCTTTCTTT
d_gene: NA; v_gene: TRBV9; j_gene: TRBJ2-7; abundance: NA; CDR3aa: CASSVGRDAGQYEQYF; CDR3nt: TGTGCCAGCAGCGTAGGTCGGGACGCAGGACAATACGAGCAGTACTTC
d_gene: NA; v_gene: TRBV27; j_gene: TRBJ2-1; abundance: NA; CDR3aa: CASSLYPLASDNEQFF; CDR3nt: TGTGCCAGCAGTTTATACCCTCTGGCTAGTGACAATGAGCAGTTCTTC
d_gene: NA; v_gene: TRBV3-1/TRBV3-2; j_gene: TRBJ2-1; abundance: NA; CDR3aa: CASSQVRDNEQFF; CDR3nt: TGTGCCAGCAGCCAAGTAAGAGACAATGAGCAGTTCTTC
d_gene: TRBD1; v_gene: TRBV5-5; j_gene: TRBJ2-7; abundance: NA; CDR3aa: CASSRGIAYEQYF; CDR3nt: TGTGCCAGTTCCAGGGGGATTGCCTACGAGCAGTACTTC
d_gene: TRBD2; v_gene: TRBV7-9; j_gene: TRBJ2-7; abundance: NA; CDR3aa: CASSPMTSSPYEQYF; CDR3nt: TGTGCCAGCAGCCCAATGACTAGCAGTCCCTACGAGCAGTACTTC
d_gene: TRBD1; v_gene: TRBV18; j_gene: TRBJ1-5; abundance: NA; CDR3aa: CASSPATGTVNQPQHF; CDR3nt: TGTGCCAGCTCACCGGCCACTGGGACAGTGAATCAGCCCCAGCATTTT
d_gene: NA; v_gene: TRBV2; j_gene: TRBJ1-2; abundance: NA; CDR3aa: CASRIMGGYTF; CDR3nt: TGTGCCAGCAGGATCATGGGAGGCTACACCTTC
d_gene: NA; v_gene: TRBV6-2/TRBV6-3; j_gene: TRBJ2-7; abundance: NA; CDR3aa: CASSSPVTSDEQYF; CDR3nt: TGTGCCAGCAGTTCACCCGTCACGAGCGACGAGCAGTACTTC
d_gene: NA; v_gene: TRBV7-2; j_gene: TRBJ2-2; abundance: NA; CDR3aa: CASSLAGSTGELFF; CDR3nt: TGTGCCAGCAGCTTAGCGGGGTCCACCGGGGAGCTGTTTTTT
d_gene: NA; v_gene: TRBV6-5; j_gene: TRBJ1-2; abundance: NA; CDR3aa: CASRPQGLAGYTF; CDR3nt: TGTGCCAGCAGGCCTCAGGGTCTGGCTGGCTACACCTTC
d_gene: NA; v_gene: TRBV5-1; j_gene: TRBJ2-7; abundance: NA; CDR3aa: CASSLSLVEQYF; CDR3nt: TGCGCCAGCAGCTTGAGTTTGGTGGAGCAGTACTTC
d_gene: NA; v_gene: TRBV28; j_gene: TRBJ1-2; abundance: NA; CDR3aa: CASSPWRGANYGYTF; CDR3nt: TGTGCCAGCAGTCCTTGGCGGGGAGCTAACTATGGCTACACCTTC
d_gene: NA; v_gene: TRBV28; j_gene: TRBJ1-1; abundance: NA; CDR3aa: CASSLITRTEAFF; CDR3nt: TGTGCCAGCAGTTTAATTACCCGCACTGAAGCTTTCTTT